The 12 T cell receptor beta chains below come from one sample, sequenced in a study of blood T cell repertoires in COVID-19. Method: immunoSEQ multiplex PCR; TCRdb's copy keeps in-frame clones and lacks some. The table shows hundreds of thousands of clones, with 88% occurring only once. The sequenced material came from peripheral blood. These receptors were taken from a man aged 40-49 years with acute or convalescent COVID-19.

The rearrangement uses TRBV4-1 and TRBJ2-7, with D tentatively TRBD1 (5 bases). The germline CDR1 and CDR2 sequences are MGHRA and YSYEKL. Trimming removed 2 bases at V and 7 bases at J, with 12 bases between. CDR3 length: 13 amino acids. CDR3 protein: CASSQNPRTEQYF. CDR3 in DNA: TGCGCCAGCAGCCAAAACCCCCGGACAGAGCAGTACTTC.

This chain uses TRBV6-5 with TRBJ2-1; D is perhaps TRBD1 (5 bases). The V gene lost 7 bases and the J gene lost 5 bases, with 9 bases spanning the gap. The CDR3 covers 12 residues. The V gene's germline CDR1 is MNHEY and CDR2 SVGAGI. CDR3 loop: CASMRQHNEQFF. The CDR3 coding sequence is TGTGCCAGCATGAGACAGCACAATGAGCAGTTCTTC.

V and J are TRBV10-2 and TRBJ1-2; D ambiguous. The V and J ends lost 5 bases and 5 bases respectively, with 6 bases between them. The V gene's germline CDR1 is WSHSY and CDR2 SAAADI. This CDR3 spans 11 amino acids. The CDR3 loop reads CASSTGYGYTF. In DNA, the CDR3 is TGCGCCAGCAGTACGGGTTATGGCTACACCTTC.

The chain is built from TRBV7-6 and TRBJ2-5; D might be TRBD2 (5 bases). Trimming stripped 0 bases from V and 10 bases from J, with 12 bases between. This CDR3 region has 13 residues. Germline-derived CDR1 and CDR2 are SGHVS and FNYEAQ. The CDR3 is CASSLAAGLDQYF. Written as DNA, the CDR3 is TGTGCCAGCAGCTTAGCGGCGGGTTTGGACCAGTACTTC.

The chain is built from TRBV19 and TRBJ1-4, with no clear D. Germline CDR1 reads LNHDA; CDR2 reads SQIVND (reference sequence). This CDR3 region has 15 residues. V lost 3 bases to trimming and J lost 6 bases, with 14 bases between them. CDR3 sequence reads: CASSIGLTNDEKLFF. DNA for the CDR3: TGTGCCAGTAGTATTGGACTGACGAATGATGAAAAACTGTTTTTT.

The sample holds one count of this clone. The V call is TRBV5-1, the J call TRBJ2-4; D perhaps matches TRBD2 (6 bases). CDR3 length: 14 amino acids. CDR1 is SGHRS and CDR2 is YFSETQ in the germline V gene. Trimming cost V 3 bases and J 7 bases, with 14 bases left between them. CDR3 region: CASSSASVSNIQYF. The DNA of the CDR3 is TGCGCCAGCAGCTCGGCTAGCGTCAGCAACATTCAGTACTTC.

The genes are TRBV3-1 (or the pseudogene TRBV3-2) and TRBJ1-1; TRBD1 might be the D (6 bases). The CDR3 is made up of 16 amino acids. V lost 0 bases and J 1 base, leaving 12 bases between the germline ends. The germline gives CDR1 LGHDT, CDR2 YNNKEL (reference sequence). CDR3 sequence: CASSQDSYRANTEAFF. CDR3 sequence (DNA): TGTGCCAGCAGCCAAGATAGTTACAGGGCGAACACTGAAGCTTTCTTT.

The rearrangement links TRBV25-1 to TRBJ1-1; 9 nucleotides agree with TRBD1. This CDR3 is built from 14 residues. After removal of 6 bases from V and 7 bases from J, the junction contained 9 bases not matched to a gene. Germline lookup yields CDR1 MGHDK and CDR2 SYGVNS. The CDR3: CASSKGTGRSEAFF. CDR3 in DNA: TGTGCCAGCAGCAAAGGGACAGGGCGGAGTGAAGCTTTCTTT.

This CDR3 reads CAWALDSSGNTIYF. The CDR3 region has the DNA TGTGCCTGGGCCCTCGACAGCTCTGGAAACACCATATATTTT. The gene calls are TRBV30 and TRBJ1-3, with a weak D call TRBD1 (5 bases). Deletions cut 5 bases from V and 0 bases from J, with 11 bases between. Per the germline V gene, CDR1 is GTSNPN and CDR2 is SVGIG (reference sequence). This CDR3 spans 14 amino acids.

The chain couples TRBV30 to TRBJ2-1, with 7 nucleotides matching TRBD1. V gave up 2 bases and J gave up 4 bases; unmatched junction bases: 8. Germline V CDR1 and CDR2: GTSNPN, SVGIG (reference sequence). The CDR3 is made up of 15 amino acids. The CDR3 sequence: CAWSRGQGVYNEQFF. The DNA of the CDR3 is TGTGCCTGGAGTAGGGGGCAGGGGGTATACAATGAGCAGTTCTTC.

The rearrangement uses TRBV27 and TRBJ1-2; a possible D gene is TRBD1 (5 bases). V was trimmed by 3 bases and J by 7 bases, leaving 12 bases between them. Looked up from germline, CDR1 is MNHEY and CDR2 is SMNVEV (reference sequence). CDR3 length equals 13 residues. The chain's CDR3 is CASSFAPGSGYTF. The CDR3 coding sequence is TGTGCCAGCAGTTTTGCCCCAGGGTCTGGCTACACCTTC.

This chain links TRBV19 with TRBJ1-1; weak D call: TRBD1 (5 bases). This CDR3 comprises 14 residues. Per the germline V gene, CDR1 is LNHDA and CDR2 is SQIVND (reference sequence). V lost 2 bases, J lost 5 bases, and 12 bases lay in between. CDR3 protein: CASSIWGVGTEAFF. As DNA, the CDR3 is TGTGCCAGTAGTATATGGGGGGTAGGGACTGAAGCTTTCTTT.